This TCR beta chain was captured in a study of cytomegalovirus exposure and HLA in healthy donors. CDR3 length: 17 amino acids. Losses at the gene ends were 0 bases for V and 7 bases for J; bases not matched to a gene: 9. The germline CDR1 and CDR2 sequences are LGHNA and YSLEER. In nominal health when sampled, donors likely had unrecorded immune exposures nonetheless. The PCR was carried out with 60 Vbeta primers and 13 Jbeta primers. Study processing details: Roughly 80 million unique TCR beta chains, some 11 million shared, were counted in a later analysis. Sequencing used immunoSEQ multiplex PCR; TCRdb keeps in-frame clones, though not all of them. The V and J calls and clone size come from that table; D and trimming were worked out from the DNA. The sample holds roughly 200,000 clones, 70% to 80% seen once. Study-wide points: HLA restriction was apparent for most CMV-associated TCR beta chains in a later analysis. Most observed TCR sequences were rare, whereas some public TCRs were detected in many donors.

With respect to this clone: Its antigen remains unidentified.

The chain is built from TRBV4-3 and TRBJ2-1; 10 bases match TRBD1. The specimen sequenced was PBMCs. The clonotype was recovered from a man between 60 and 75 years old in good health and CMV-seronegative. In nucleotides, the CDR3 is TGCGCCAGCAGCCAAGACGGTTCCGGGACAGGGGCTAATGAGCAGTTCTTC. Its protein product is CASSQDGSGTGANEQFF.